Below, 26 T cell receptor beta chains from the same sample are listed, as sequenced in a study of cytomegalovirus exposure and HLA in healthy donors. 13 Jbeta primers and 60 Vbeta primers were used for the PCR. TCRdb's copy holds only in-frame clones and misses some; the assay was immunoSEQ multiplex PCR. There are approximately 110,000 clones in the sample, with roughly 3.5% held by the top ten. Material for sequencing was PBMCs. The source is a man between 18 and 29 years old in good health and CMV-seronegative.

The CDR3 loop is CASSISQGNQPQHF. The CDR3 DNA reads as TGTGCCAGTAGTATATCGCAGGGCAATCAGCCCCAGCATTTT. The chain uses TRBV19 and TRBJ1-5; no reliable D call. The germline V gene has CDR1 LNHDA and CDR2 SQIVND (reference sequence). The CDR3 is made up of 14 amino acids. Between the trimmed V and J ends, which lost 2 bases and 2 bases, there was a span of 7 bases.

This rearrangement joins TRBV2 to TRBJ1-5; D ambiguous. Trimming took 3 bases from V and 5 from J, leaving 11 bases between them. Germline CDR1 SNHLY, CDR2 FYNNEI. This CDR3 is built from 14 residues. The CDR3 reads CASSELSSYQPQHF. CDR3 sequence (DNA): TGTGCCAGCAGTGAGTTAAGCTCTTATCAGCCCCAGCATTTT.

V is TRBV7-9 and J is TRBJ1-2; 7 bases match TRBD1. V gave up 4 bases and J gave up 3 bases; unmatched junction bases: 8. From germline, CDR1 is SEHNR and CDR2 FQNEAQ (reference sequence). The length of the CDR3 is 15 residues. In DNA form, the CDR3 reads TGTGCCAGCAGCTCCTCAATGACAGGGTACTATGGCTACACCTTC. It codes for CASSSSMTGYYGYTF.

The chain has TRBV7-9 and TRBJ1-2; D gene unclear. The CDR3 has 12 residues. The germline gives CDR1 SEHNR, CDR2 FQNEAQ (reference sequence). The V end was cut by 1 base, the J end by 8 bases, with 8 bases between. The CDR3 nucleotides read TGTGCCAGCAGCTTAGGGGCGGGCGGCTACACCTTC. Its translation: CASSLGAGGYTF.

The chain recombines TRBV28 with TRBJ1-2; 7 positions match TRBD1. CDR1 MDHEN and CDR2 SYDVKM come from the germline V gene. The ends lost 10 bases at V and 3 bases at J; junction bases unmatched: 2. This CDR3 comprises 11 residues. CDR3 region: CATGQDYGYTF. The DNA for the CDR3 is TGTGCCACCGGACAGGACTATGGCTACACCTTC.

The J gene is TRBJ2-3, the V gene TRBV7-6, with D perhaps matching TRBD2 (5 bases). Germline V lookup: CDR1 SGHVS, CDR2 FNYEAQ. This CDR3 has 14 residues. Between the trimmed V and J ends, which lost 1 base and 6 bases, there was a span of 11 bases. The CDR3 loop reads CASSLGGSGDTQYF. Written as DNA, the CDR3 is TGTGCCAGCAGCTTAGGAGGTTCGGGGGATACGCAGTATTTT. The complete variable domain, with remaining parts taken from reference TRBV7-6 and TRBJ2-3, reads GAGVSQSPRYKVTKRGQDVALRCDPISGHVSLYWYRQALGQGPEFLTYFNYEAQQDKSGLPNDRFSAERPEGSISTLTIQRTEQRDSAMYRCASSLGGSGDTQYFGPGTRLTVL.

The J gene is TRBJ1-2, the V gene TRBV7-8, with D hard to call. The CDR3 has 12 residues. In germline, CDR1 is SGHVS, CDR2 FQNEAQ. V was cut by 3 bases and J by 14 bases, with 16 bases left in between. For the CDR3, the DNA is TGTGCCAGCAGCTTGGCGGGCCAATCTGAAACCTTC. Translation: CASSLAGQSETF.

The V gene is TRBV25-1, the J gene TRBJ1-4; weak D call: TRBD1 (5 bases). Germline V lookup: CDR1 MGHDK, CDR2 SYGVNS. The CDR3 extends over 16 amino acids. V was cut by 1 base and J by 2 bases, with 11 bases left in between. In nucleotides, the CDR3 is TGTGCCAGCAGTGAATCCCTCGGGGGTACTAATGAAAAACTGTTTTTT. This encodes CASSESLGGTNEKLFF.

The genes are TRBV5-1 and TRBJ1-2; TRBD1 aligns across 7 bases. The J segment lost 8 bases and the V segment lost 2 bases, leaving 9 bases of the junction unmatched. This CDR3 spans 14 amino acids. CDR1 is SGHRS and CDR2 is YFSETQ in the germline V gene. The DNA for the CDR3 is TGCGCCAGCAGCTTTCCGACAGGGCGCCAAGGCTACACCTTC. Translating gives CASSFPTGRQGYTF.

The gene calls are TRBV10-3 and TRBJ1-1; D is perhaps TRBD1 (6 bases). Germline lookup yields CDR1 ENHRY and CDR2 SYGVKD. V was trimmed by 6 bases and J by 5 bases, leaving 16 bases between them. This CDR3 has 14 residues. The CDR3 DNA reads as TGTGCCATCAGGTTATCAGGGGTGGAAACTGAAGCTTTCTTT. Translation: CAIRLSGVETEAFF.

The chain has TRBV6-1 and TRBJ2-2, with a tentative D call TRBD2 (5 bases). Per the germline V gene, CDR1 is MNHNS and CDR2 is SASEGT. V was pared by 5 bases and J by 0 bases, with 10 bases between. The CDR3 is made up of 15 amino acids. The DNA for the CDR3 is TGTGCCAGCAGTCCGCGGGCAGCGAACACCGGGGAGCTGTTTTTT. Amino acid sequence: CASSPRAANTGELFF.

The rearrangement links TRBV4-1 to TRBJ1-1; TRBD1 might be the D (6 bases). The V gene's germline CDR1 is MGHRA and CDR2 YSYEKL. The germline V and J ends were trimmed by 4 bases and 11 bases, with 14 bases remaining between them. This CDR3 is built from 12 residues. The CDR3 nucleotides are TGCGCCAGCAGCCTTATAGGGGGTGAGGCTTTCTTT. Its translation is CASSLIGGEAFF.

This chain joins TRBV6-6 and TRBJ1-1; no definite D call. This CDR3 is 13 amino acids long. Trimming stripped 4 bases from V and 5 bases from J, with 11 bases between. CDR1 and CDR2 from the germline V gene are MNHNY and SVGAGI (reference sequence). The CDR3 sequence is CASSSGKRTEAFF. The CDR3 bases are TGTGCCAGCAGTTCGGGAAAACGGACTGAAGCTTTCTTT.

Turning to this clone: Other DNA sequences in this specimen translate into the identical CDR3. CDR3 DNA: TGTGCCAGCAGTTTCCTGGGTCAGGGGCTGTTTTTT. Translating it yields CASSFLGQGLFF. This chain uses TRBV27 with TRBJ2-2, with D perhaps matching TRBD1 (5 bases). The CDR3 is 12 amino acids. CDR1 MNHEY and CDR2 SMNVEV come from the germline V gene (reference sequence). With 3 bases removed from V and 13 bases from J, the gap between germline ends came to 12 bases.

The chain links TRBV5-4 to TRBJ2-7, with TRBD2 identical over 10 bases. The germline V gene has CDR1 SGHNT and CDR2 YYREEE (reference sequence). The CDR3 length is 19 residues. Losses at the gene ends were 1 base for V and 3 bases for J; bases not matched to a gene: 16. Here the CDR3 reads CASSLSGAILAGLLYEQYF. The CDR3 coding sequence is TGTGCCAGCAGCTTGTCCGGGGCCATACTAGCGGGGCTTCTCTACGAGCAGTACTTC.

The V gene is TRBV4-1, the J gene TRBJ2-5; possibly TRBD2 for D (6 bases). The CDR3 spans 16 residues. The germline CDR1 and CDR2 sequences are MGHRA and YSYEKL. V lost 0 bases, J lost 7 bases, and 18 bases lay in between. Written as DNA, the CDR3 is TGCGCCAGCAGCCAAGATCGGAACGGGGGTACGGGGACCCAGTACTTC. It codes for CASSQDRNGGTGTQYF.

The chain uses TRBV6-1 and TRBJ1-1, with D possibly matching TRBD1 (6 bases). Germline V gives CDR1 MNHNS, CDR2 SASEGT. V dropped 6 bases and J dropped 1 base, with 9 bases sitting between them. CDR3 length equals 13 residues. CDR3 residues: CASRTGKNTEAFF. The CDR3 DNA is TGTGCCAGCAGGACAGGCAAGAACACTGAAGCTTTCTTT.

Remarks on this clone: This CDR3 is also generated by other DNA sequences in the sample. The V call is TRBV7-8, the J call TRBJ1-1; D gene uncertain. Germline V gene data show CDR1 as SGHVS and CDR2 as FQNEAQ. Trimming removed 1 base at V and 1 base at J, with 4 bases between. The CDR3 length is 13 residues. This CDR3 is CASSLGQNTEAFF. CDR3 bases: TGTGCCAGCAGCTTAGGTCAGAACACTGAAGCTTTCTTT. Combining the CDR3 with reference TRBV7-8 and TRBJ1-1 gives the whole variable domain GAGVSQSPRYKVAKRGQDVALRCDPISGHVSLFWYQQALGQGPEFLTYFQNEAQLDKSGLPSDRFFAERPEGSVSTLKIQRTQQEDSAVYLCASSLGQNTEAFFGQGTRLTVV.

The rearrangement uses TRBV19 and TRBJ1-1; D may be TRBD1 (6 bases). Trimming removed 3 bases from V and 5 bases from J, with 10 bases in between. Per the germline V gene, CDR1 is LNHDA and CDR2 is SQIVND (reference sequence). The CDR3 covers 13 residues. CDR3 in amino acids: CASSMAGVTEAFF. In DNA form, the CDR3 reads TGTGCCAGTAGTATGGCAGGGGTGACTGAAGCTTTCTTT.

The chain links TRBV9 to TRBJ2-1; 7 bases align to TRBD2. The CDR3 extends over 18 amino acids. V lost 0 bases and J lost 3; bases outside the gene matches: 12. Germline-derived CDR1 and CDR2 are SGDLS and YYNGEE. This CDR3 is CASSVGGGAGAHYNEQFF. CDR3 in DNA: TGTGCCAGCAGCGTAGGAGGAGGGGCGGGAGCGCACTACAATGAGCAGTTCTTC.

This rearrangement joins TRBV27 to TRBJ2-4, with TRBD2 matching over 7 bases. V shed 5 bases and J 0 bases; nucleotides not matched to a gene: 10. This CDR3 is 17 amino acids long. Germline CDR1 MNHEY, CDR2 SMNVEV (reference sequence). In DNA form, the CDR3 reads TGTGCCAGCAGTGGGGTAGGGGACTACACAGCCAAAAACATTCAGTACTTC. Translated: CASSGVGDYTAKNIQYF.

The V call is TRBV12-5, the J call TRBJ1-6; tentatively, D is TRBD1 (5 bases). The CDR3 has 16 amino acids. CDR1 and CDR2 (germline): LGHNT, FRNRAP. Trimming shortened V by 6 bases and J by 9 bases, and 21 bases separated the two germline ends. The CDR3 region is CASGPASGGSGSPLHF. The DNA for the CDR3 is TGTGCTAGTGGCCCTGCCTCCGGGGGATCGGGTTCACCCCTCCACTTT. The full variable domain, its missing parts supplied by reference TRBV12-5 and TRBJ1-6, is DARVTQTPRHKVTEMGQEVTMRCQPILGHNTVFWYRQTMMQGLELLAYFRNRAPLDDSGMPKDRFSAEMPDATLATLKIQPSEPRDSAVYFCASGPASGGSGSPLHFGNGTRLTVT.

The chain is built from TRBV5-5 and TRBJ2-5; TRBD2 matches at 8 bases. The CDR3 loop spans 14 amino acids. CDR1 is SGHKS and CDR2 is YYEKEE in the germline V gene (reference sequence). V was pared by 4 bases and J by 4 bases, with 6 bases of the junction left unmatched. The CDR3 is CASSTLAGGETQYF. The DNA of the CDR3 is TGTGCCAGCAGCACCCTCGCGGGAGGAGAGACCCAGTACTTC.

This chain joins TRBV5-1 and TRBJ2-2; D might be TRBD2 (5 bases). Trimming pared 0 bases from V and 5 bases from J, leaving 5 bases between. The CDR3 is made up of 13 amino acids. CDR1 and CDR2 from the germline V gene are SGHRS and YFSETQ. CDR3 sequence (DNA): TGCGCCAGCAGCTTGGGAGGGACCGGGGAGCTGTTTTTT. It is translated as CASSLGGTGELFF.

This chain uses TRBV19 with TRBJ2-4, with TRBD2 as a possible D gene (5 bases). CDR1 and CDR2 (germline): LNHDA, SQIVND (reference sequence). This CDR3 is 14 amino acids long. V was cut by 6 bases and J by 2 bases, with 11 bases left in between. In DNA, the CDR3 is TGTGCCAGTAGCTCCACGGGGACCAAAAACATTCAGTACTTC. Residues: CASSSTGTKNIQYF. Full variable domain (remainder filled in from reference TRBV19 and TRBJ2-4): DGGITQSPKYLFRKEGQNVTLSCEQNLNHDAMYWYRQDPGQGLRLIYYSQIVNDFQKGDIAEGYSVSREKKESFPLTVTSAQKNPTAFYLCASSSTGTKNIQYFGAGTRLSVL.

The chain has TRBV27 and TRBJ1-1, with D possibly matching TRBD1 (5 bases). The CDR3 is 15 residues long. Trimming removed 3 bases at V and 2 bases at J, with 13 bases between. Germline V lookup: CDR1 MNHEY, CDR2 SMNVEV (reference sequence). The CDR3: CASSFYSGGNTEAFF. In DNA, the CDR3 is TGTGCCAGCAGTTTCTACTCCGGGGGAAACACTGAAGCTTTCTTT.